This T cell receptor beta chain is drawn from a study of prognosis after radiotherapy for stage I lung cancer. V lost 0 bases, J lost 5 bases, and 21 bases stayed unmatched. CDR3 length: 21 amino acids. CDR1 and CDR2 (germline): GTSNPN, SVGIG (reference sequence). This clonotype came up many times. Genomic DNA yielded TCR beta CDR3, amplified by two-round multiplex PCR. The authors ran first-round PCR with primers specific to each TRBV and TRBJ gene. TCRdb analysed the multiplex PCR reads with MiXCR anew, one entry per CDR3 protein. The sample records 30,000 to 40,000 distinct CDR3 sequences, roughly a third being singletons.

Specimen: PBMCs, collected before or after stereotactic body radiation therapy (not recorded which). The sequence came from a donor aged 50 or older with non-small cell lung cancer. The rearrangement uses TRBV30 and TRBJ2-1; 11 positions agree with TRBD2. The CDR3 DNA follows: TGTGCCTGGAGTGTATTCCGAGGGGATTTTAGCGGGGGGGGAGAAGACAATGAGCAGTTCTTC. It codes for CAWSVFRGDFSGGGEDNEQFF.